The source of this T cell receptor (beta chain) is a study of blood T cell repertoires in COVID-19. Study at large: The United States, Italy and Spain were the sources of the acute and convalescent COVID-19 samples. In each case, the material was cDNA or gDNA derived from T cells, B-cell-depleted T cells, or PBMCs.

The CDR3 is 12 amino acids. CDR1 SGHTA and CDR2 FQGNSA come from the germline V gene. Germline trimming cut 6 bases from V and 11 bases from J; bases unmatched to any gene: 7. In the original analysis: Amplified reference gene primers provided the basis for estimating nucleated cell counts. Measured with immunoSEQ multiplex PCR; TCRdb has only the in-frame clones, and not every one. The D gene and trimming were derived from the DNA, and the V and J assignments and clone size from that table. Here the sample spans roughly 220,000 clones, just over 85% being singletons. The clonotype comes from a man aged 25 to 40 who had recovered from COVID-19. The specimen was peripheral blood. The V gene is TRBV7-2, the J gene TRBJ1-1; 9 bases agree with TRBD1. CDR3 DNA sequence: TGTGCCAGCAGTTTGGACAGGGGAAGGGCTTTCTTT. Encoded protein: CASSLDRGRAFF.